The entry below gives a single TCR beta chain sequence along with its context. The antigen is undetermined. This CDR3 contains 14 residues. Trimming pared 5 bases from V and 5 bases from J, leaving 15 bases between. This record comes from a study of identical twins. Overall study findings and caveats: Abundant cord blood beta clonotypes carried fewer insertions; memory repertoires showed none. For monozygotic twins, models underestimated out-of-frame TCR alpha sharing. Twin-shared out-of-frame alpha sequences showed excess low generation probability.

Via MiXCR, TCRdb re-called the 5' RACE reads, giving one row per CDR3 protein. The data hold 400,000 to 500,000 distinct CDR3 sequences, with 18% observed a single time. Only healthy Caucasians were enrolled as donors. The V and J genes are TRBV12-3 or TRBV12-4 and TRBJ2-5; D is perhaps TRBD2 (5 bases). The TCR comes from a man between 50 and 59 years old in good health. Sequencing input: naive T cells sorted from blood. In DNA form, the CDR3 reads TGTGCCAGCAGTACTATACGGAGGCTGGAGACCCAGTACTTC. Translated, it gives CASSTIRRLETQYF.